Reported below is one TCR beta chain. What it recognizes is unknown. CD4+ T cells that had been cultured provided DNA sequenced with the Oncomine TCR Beta short-read assay. TCRdb used MiXCR to reprocess the PCR reads, holding one entry per CDR3 protein. The sample shows about 25,000 distinct CDR3 sequences, 40% to 55% of them seen only once. This sample is drawn from a study of vaccination and CD4 T cells after COVID-19. Turning to the study itself: The post-COVID sampling time was a median around 91 days after diagnosis, ranging from 35 to 161.

Time point reported: late sampling 161 to 241 days after vaccination in three convalescent patients. Treatment reported: approximately 9-day PBMC culture with coronavirus spike peptide pools or control peptides (ViraFEST assay). ViraFEST used peptide pools to expand antigen-specific T cells before TCR sequencing. Cells were cultured for 10 days, and then CD4+ T cells were isolated by negative selection. In germline, CDR1 is SGHTA, CDR2 FQGNSA. J was trimmed by 1 base and V by 5 bases; bases with no gene match: 7. The CDR3 is made up of 16 amino acids. The V call is TRBV7-2, the J call TRBJ2-2; 7 nucleotides match TRBD1. The sequencing used CD4+ T cells from blood, cultured in vitro, collected about 7 months after SARS-CoV-2 vaccination. This TCR was recovered from a human donor who had recovered from COVID-19. The CDR3 reads CASSPQGPLNTGELFF. CDR3 in DNA: TGTGCCAGCAGCCCACAGGGGCCCCTGAACACCGGGGAGCTGTTTTTT.